Sequencing of this TCR beta chain was carried out in a study of beta chain features in type 1 diabetes. Regarding the study as a whole: Naive, central memory and Treg TCRB repertoires seemed to resemble each other more closely in patients than they did in healthy donors. When Type 1 diabetes patients were examined, their TCRB CDR3s proved moderately but significantly shorter in all four CD4+ subsets. PCR may have favored shorter templates equally in patients and controls.

Blood was drawn once from each donor into heparinised tubes. The draws averaged around 110 mL. The CDR3 has 13 amino acids. Germline V gene lookup returns CDR1 LGHNA and CDR2 YNFKEQ. V was clipped by 3 bases and J by 4 bases, with 9 bases between them. Expressed TCRB transcripts got sequenced, as all isolated RNA was reverse transcribed. TCRdb keeps only in-frame clones here, not all; method: immunoSEQ multiplex PCR. The sample consists of 850,000 to 900,000 clones, 17% of them appearing once. Remarks on this clone: Its antigen is unidentified. Other DNA sequences in the sample encode the same CDR3.

This sequence joins TRBV4-2 and TRBJ2-5, with D perhaps being TRBD1 or TRBD2 (5 bases each). Sequenced sample: naive CD4+ T cells from blood. The clonotype was recovered from a woman aged 18-29 years in good health. CDR3 sequence: CASSQGPLETQYF. Written as DNA, the CDR3 is TGTGCCAGCAGCCAGGGACCCTTAGAGACCCAGTACTTC.